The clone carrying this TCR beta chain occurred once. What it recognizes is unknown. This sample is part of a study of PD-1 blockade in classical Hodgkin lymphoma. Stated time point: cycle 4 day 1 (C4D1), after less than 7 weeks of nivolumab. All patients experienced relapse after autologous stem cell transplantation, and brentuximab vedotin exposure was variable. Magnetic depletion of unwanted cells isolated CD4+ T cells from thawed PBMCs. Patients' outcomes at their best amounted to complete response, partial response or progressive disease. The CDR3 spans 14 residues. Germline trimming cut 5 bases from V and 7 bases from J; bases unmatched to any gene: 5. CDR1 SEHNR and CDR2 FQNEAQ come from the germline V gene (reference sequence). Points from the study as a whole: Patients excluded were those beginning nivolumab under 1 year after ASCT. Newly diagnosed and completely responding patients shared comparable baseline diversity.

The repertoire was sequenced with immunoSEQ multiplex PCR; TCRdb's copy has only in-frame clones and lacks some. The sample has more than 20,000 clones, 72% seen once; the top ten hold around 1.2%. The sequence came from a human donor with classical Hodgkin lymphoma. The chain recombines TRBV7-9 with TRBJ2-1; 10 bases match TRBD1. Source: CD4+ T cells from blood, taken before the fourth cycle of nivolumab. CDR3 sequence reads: CASSSRQGANEQFF. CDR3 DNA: TGTGCCAGCAGCAGCCGACAGGGGGCTAATGAGCAGTTCTTC.